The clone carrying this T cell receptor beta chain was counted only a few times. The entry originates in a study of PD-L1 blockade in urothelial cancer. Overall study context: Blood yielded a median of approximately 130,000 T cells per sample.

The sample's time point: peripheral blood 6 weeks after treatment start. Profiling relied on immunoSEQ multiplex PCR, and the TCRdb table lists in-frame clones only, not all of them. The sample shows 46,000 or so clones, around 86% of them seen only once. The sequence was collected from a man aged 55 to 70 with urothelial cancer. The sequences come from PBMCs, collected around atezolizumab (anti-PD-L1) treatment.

The CDR3 spells CASSLGAGGNNSPLHF. For the CDR3, the DNA is TGCGCCAGCAGCTTGGGAGCAGGGGGTAATAATTCACCCCTCCACTTT. The V and J genes are TRBV5-1 and TRBJ1-6; TRBD1 agrees at 7 bases. V shed 0 bases, J shed 5 bases, and the junction held 5 bases outside the gene matches. This CDR3 is built from 16 residues. Germline V CDR1 and CDR2: SGHRS, YFSETQ.